The next 9 T cell receptor beta chains were all read from a single sample in a study of OX40 agonist ivuxolimab in advanced cancers. Library preparation employed the immunoSEQ multiplex PCR assay. The clones in this table, taken by TCRdb from immuneACCESS, are in-frame only. Not every clone is retained; where verified, under half of the shortfall comes from an unresolved V gene, and the cause of the rest is unknown. The sample has roughly 87,000 clones on record, about 90% of them singletons. The ten largest clones represent less than 10% of the sample. Sample: CD4+ or CD8+ T cells sorted from blood, taken in a trial of the OX40 agonist ivuxolimab. The receptors were gathered from an adult with an advanced solid tumor such as melanoma, head and neck, liver or kidney cancer.

The gene calls are TRBV15 and TRBJ1-1; 8 nucleotides line up with TRBD1. Trimming at V came to 5 bases and at J to 6 bases, leaving 14 bases not matched to a gene. The CDR3 consists of 16 residues. Germline-derived CDR1 and CDR2 are LNHNV and YYDKDF (reference sequence). Here the CDR3 reads CATSFPPDREIAEAFF. In DNA, the CDR3 is TGTGCCACCAGCTTCCCCCCGGACAGGGAAATTGCTGAAGCTTTCTTT.

V and J are TRBV11-2 and TRBJ1-1, with D unresolved. The germline V gene has CDR1 SGHAT and CDR2 FQNNGV. This CDR3 has 11 amino acids. Trimming cost V 1 base and J 8 bases, with 5 bases left between them. The CDR3 reads CASSLVQEAFF. CDR3 DNA sequence: TGTGCCAGCAGCTTAGTTCAGGAAGCTTTCTTT.

V and J are TRBV4-3 and TRBJ1-5; tentative D call: TRBD1 (6 bases). The V gene lost 0 bases and the J gene lost 6 bases, with 12 bases spanning the gap. Germline CDR1 reads LGHNA; CDR2 reads YSLEER. The CDR3 runs 15 residues. CDR3: CASSQEVGQGQPQHF. As DNA, the CDR3 is TGCGCCAGCAGCCAAGAAGTGGGACAAGGTCAGCCCCAGCATTTT.

The chain employs TRBV11-3 and TRBJ1-4, with a possible D match to TRBD1 (5 bases). The CDR3 sequence is 19 residues long. The germline V gene has CDR1 SGHNT and CDR2 YENEEA. Trimming stripped 3 bases from V and 3 bases from J, with 23 bases between. CDR3 amino acids: CASSFTRSREEGANEKLFF. In DNA form, the CDR3 reads TGTGCCAGCAGCTTCACGAGATCCCGGGAAGAAGGGGCTAATGAAAAACTGTTTTTT.

The chain links TRBV23-1 to TRBJ2-5; 9 positions match TRBD2. TRBV23-1 counts as an open reading frame of uncertain function. The CDR3 totals 19 residues. With 2 bases clipped from V and 5 bases from J, the junction kept 18 bases outside the gene matches. The CDR3 DNA reads TGCGCCAGCAGTCAACCTTTCCTTGGCGCGGGGGGGGCGAGGGAGACCCAGTACTTC. Translating it yields CASSQPFLGAGGARETQYF.

This clone was detected only a few times. V is TRBV30 and J is TRBJ1-1; D may be TRBD1 (5 bases). Trimming left V 3 bases short and J 4 bases short, with 18 bases between. Germline V gene data show CDR1 as GTSNPN and CDR2 as SVGIG (reference sequence). The CDR3 is made up of 15 amino acids. In DNA form, the CDR3 reads TGTGCCTGGAGCCCTGTCCAGGGATTGAGCACTGAAGCTTTCTTT. Amino acid sequence: CAWSPVQGLSTEAFF.

In its sample, this clone was seen once. The chain recombines TRBV4-2 with TRBJ2-1, with TRBD2 matching 12 bases. V dropped 4 bases and J dropped 8; count of bases not matched to a gene: 9. The CDR3 contains 16 residues. Germline CDR1 is LGHNA and CDR2 is YNFKEQ. This CDR3 reads CASSPNLAGGRDEQFF. DNA for the CDR3: TGTGCCAGCAGCCCAAATCTAGCGGGGGGGCGAGATGAGCAGTTCTTC.

The chain has TRBV7-9 and TRBJ1-3, with D unresolved. V shed 2 bases and J shed 0 bases, with 5 bases lying between them. The germline gives CDR1 SEHNR, CDR2 FQNEAQ (reference sequence). The CDR3 sequence is 14 residues long. This CDR3 reads CASSLPGSGNTIYF. The DNA of the CDR3 is TGTGCCAGCAGCTTACCTGGCTCTGGAAACACCATATATTTT.

The J gene is TRBJ2-2, the V gene TRBV9; 8 bases are a match to TRBD2. The CDR3 extends over 17 amino acids. Germline V gene data show CDR1 as SGDLS and CDR2 as YYNGEE. V gave up 4 bases and J gave up 9 bases; unmatched junction bases: 17. The CDR3 sequence: CASSLTWGPGGSWELFF. DNA for the CDR3: TGTGCCAGCAGCCTTACATGGGGTCCGGGGGGGTCCTGGGAGCTGTTTTTT.